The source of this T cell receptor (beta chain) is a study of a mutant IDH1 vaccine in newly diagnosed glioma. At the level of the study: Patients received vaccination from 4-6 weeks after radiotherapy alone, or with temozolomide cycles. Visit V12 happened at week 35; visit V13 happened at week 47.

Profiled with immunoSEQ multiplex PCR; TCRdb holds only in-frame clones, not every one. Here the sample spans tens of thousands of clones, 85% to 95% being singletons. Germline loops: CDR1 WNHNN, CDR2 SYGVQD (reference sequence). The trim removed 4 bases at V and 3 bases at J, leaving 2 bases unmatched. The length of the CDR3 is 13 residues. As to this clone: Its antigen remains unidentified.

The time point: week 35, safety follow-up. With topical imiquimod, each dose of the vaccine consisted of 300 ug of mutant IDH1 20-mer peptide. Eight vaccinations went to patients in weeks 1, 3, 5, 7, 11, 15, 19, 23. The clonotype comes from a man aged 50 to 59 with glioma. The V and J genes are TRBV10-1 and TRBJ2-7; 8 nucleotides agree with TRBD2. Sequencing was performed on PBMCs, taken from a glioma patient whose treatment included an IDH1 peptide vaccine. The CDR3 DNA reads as TGCGCCAGCAGTGCCGGGGGGGGCTACGAGCAGTACTTC. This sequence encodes CASSAGGGYEQYF.